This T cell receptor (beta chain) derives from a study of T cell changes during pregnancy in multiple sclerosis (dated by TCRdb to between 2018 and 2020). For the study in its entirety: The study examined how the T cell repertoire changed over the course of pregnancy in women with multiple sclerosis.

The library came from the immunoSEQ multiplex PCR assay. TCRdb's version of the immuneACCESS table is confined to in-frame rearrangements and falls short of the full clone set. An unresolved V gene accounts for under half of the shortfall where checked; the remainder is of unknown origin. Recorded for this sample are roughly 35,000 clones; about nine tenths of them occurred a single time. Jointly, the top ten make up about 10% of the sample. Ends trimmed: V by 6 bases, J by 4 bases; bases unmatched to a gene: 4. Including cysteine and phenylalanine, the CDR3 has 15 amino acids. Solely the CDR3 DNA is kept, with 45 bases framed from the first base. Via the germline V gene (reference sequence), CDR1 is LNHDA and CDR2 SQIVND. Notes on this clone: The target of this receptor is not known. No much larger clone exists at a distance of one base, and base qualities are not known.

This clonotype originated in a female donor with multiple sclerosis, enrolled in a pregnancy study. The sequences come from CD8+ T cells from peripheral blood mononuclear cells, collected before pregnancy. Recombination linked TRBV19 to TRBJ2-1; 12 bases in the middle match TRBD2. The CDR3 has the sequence CASRRTSGEYNEQFF. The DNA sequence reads TGTGCCAGTAGGAGGACTAGCGGGGAGTACAATGAGCAGTTCTTC.